The rows below give T cell receptor beta chains drawn from one sample of a study of T-cell reconstitution after alpha-beta-depleted transplantation in children. One entry per CDR3 protein, called by TCRdb with MiXCR from the PCR reads. The top ten hold roughly 11% of the sample, which has 250,000 to 350,000 distinct CDR3 sequences, approximately 20% seen once. Sequencing was performed on PBMCs, mostly from graft donor cells, taken 180 days after TCRalphabeta/CD19-depleted stem cell transplant. The receptor source for this set is a male patient under 18 who had a stem cell transplant for acute lymphoblastic leukemia, so the T cells may come from the graft donor. Each CDR3 is given with its conserved first and last residue. The D gene is left open where the match is weak.

D	V	CDR3
-	TRBV20-1	CSASYPNTGELFF
-	TRBV5-1	CASSLGPGPHIRYGYTF
-	TRBV27	CASSPRTDPYEQYF
TRBD2	TRBV10-3	CATKGLAGGLDEQFF
-	TRBV20-1	CSAYRVNQPQHF
TRBD2	TRBV6-2/TRBV6-3	CATKRGGETQYF
-	TRBV30	CAWSVPGGYTEAFF
-	TRBV21-1	CASSEEGDTQYF
-	TRBV29-1	CSVARLPGQSYEQYF
-	TRBV7-3	CASSLKVWGHGANVLTF
TRBD1	TRBV7-3	CASSSQGAFYNEQFF
-	TRBV5-1	CASSLGGDGREDTEAFF
-	TRBV4-1	CASSQEGDRAYEQYF
TRBD1	TRBV5-4	CASSPGTGWMNTEAFF
-	TRBV7-3	CASRAGTTNTGELFF
-	TRBV5-1	CASSLVGQGFGRNDEQFF
-	TRBV4-1	CASSQPQVIAYNEQFF
-	TRBV11-2	CASSLDRNGRVETQYF
-	TRBV18	CASSPSRQVYTEAFF
TRBD2	TRBV2	CAGGGSLSYEQYF